The 21 T cell receptor beta chains given below trace back to one sample, sequenced in a study of blood T cell repertoires in COVID-19. The table came from immunoSEQ multiplex PCR; TCRdb's copy has only in-frame clones and leaves some out. Of approximately 120,000 clones listed, roughly three quarters are singletons. Sequences were obtained from peripheral blood. The receptors derive from a middle-aged man with active or convalescent COVID-19.

V and J are TRBV6-5 and TRBJ1-1; tentative D call: TRBD1 (6 bases). CDR3 length: 14 residues. V lost 4 bases and J lost 1, with 10 bases in between. The germline CDR1 and CDR2 sequences are MNHEY and SVGAGI. The CDR3 nucleotides read TGTGCCAGCAGTTTTACAGGGACGAACACTGAAGCTTTCTTT. This translates into CASSFTGTNTEAFF.

In this sample, this clone turned up a few times. This chain uses TRBV6-5 with TRBJ2-6; perhaps TRBD2 as D (5 bases). V lost 6 bases, J lost 1 base, and 10 bases lay in between. The V gene's germline CDR1 is MNHEY and CDR2 SVGAGI. This CDR3 is 15 amino acids long. The CDR3 nucleotides read TGTGCCAGCAGCCAAAGGGAGTCTGGGGCCAACGTCCTGACTTTC. Translation: CASSQRESGANVLTF.

This rearrangement joins TRBV12-3 or TRBV12-4 to TRBJ1-1, with 9 nucleotides matching TRBD1. J gave up 7 bases and V 6 bases, and 3 bases lay outside the gene matches. The CDR3 spans 12 residues. In nucleotides, the CDR3 is TGTGCCAGCAGGGGACAGGGAGGTGAAGCTTTCTTT. Its translation is CASRGQGGEAFF.

The gene calls are TRBV2 and TRBJ1-4; D not certain. The germline V gene encodes CDR1 SNHLY and CDR2 FYNNEI. V was trimmed by 6 bases and J by 1 base, leaving 18 bases between them. This CDR3 region has 17 residues. The CDR3 loop is CASSLHPRLQTNEKLFF. CDR3 sequence (DNA): TGTGCCAGCAGCTTACATCCGAGGCTCCAAACTAATGAAAAACTGTTTTTT.

This sequence joins TRBV30 and TRBJ1-3; D is unclear. The CDR3 totals 14 residues. The germline V and J ends were trimmed by 4 bases and 0 bases, with 10 bases remaining between them. Germline V CDR1 and CDR2: GTSNPN, SVGIG (reference sequence). The CDR3 sequence is CAWIPRVSGNTIYF. CDR3 DNA sequence: TGTGCCTGGATACCGAGAGTCTCTGGAAACACCATATATTTT. Filled out from reference TRBV30 and TRBJ1-3, the complete variable domain reads SQTIHQWPATLVQPVGSPLSLECTVEGTSNPNLYWYRQAAGRGLQLLFYSVGIGQISSEVPQNLSASRPQDRQFILSSKKLLLSDSGFYLCAWIPRVSGNTIYFGEGSWLTVV.

A word on this clone: The junction shows a germline mismatch at one end, possibly a read error. This chain links TRBV5-4 with TRBJ2-2; 9 nucleotides align to TRBD2. Germline CDR1 SGHNT, CDR2 YYREEE (reference sequence). CDR3 length: 15 amino acids. The CDR3 DNA reads TGTGCCCGCAGCGGCGCGGGGGGGAGGCCCGGGGAGCTGTTTTTT. Protein: CARSGAGGRPGELFF. Full variable domain (missing parts from reference TRBV5-4 and TRBJ2-2): ETGVTQSPTHLIKTRGQQVTLRCSSQSGHNTVSWYQQALGQGPQFIFQYYREEENGRGNFPPRFSGLQFPNYSSELNVNALELDDSALYLCARSGAGGRPGELFFGEGSRLTVL.

This chain uses TRBV19 with TRBJ1-3; D remains ambiguous. Deletions cut 5 bases from V and 1 base from J, with 9 bases between. The CDR3 length is 14 residues. Germline CDR1 is LNHDA and CDR2 is SQIVND (reference sequence). The CDR3 bases are TGTGCCAGTAGTCTATCTTCTTCTGGAAACACCATATATTTT. Amino acids: CASSLSSSGNTIYF.

This chain joins TRBV5-4 and TRBJ2-1; 12 bases fit TRBD2. This CDR3 is built from 15 residues. The germline gives CDR1 SGHNT, CDR2 YYREEE (reference sequence). With 5 bases clipped from V and 7 bases from J, the junction kept 7 bases outside the gene matches. The CDR3 DNA reads as TGTGCCAGCAGTCAAGGGCTAGCGGGGGGGAATGAGCAGTTCTTC. Encoded protein: CASSQGLAGGNEQFF.

The chain uses TRBV3-1 (or the pseudogene TRBV3-2) and TRBJ1-1, with D maybe TRBD1 (5 bases). Germline V gene lookup returns CDR1 LGHDT and CDR2 YNNKEL (reference sequence). The V and J ends lost 1 base and 0 bases respectively, with 6 bases between them. This CDR3 spans 14 amino acids. The CDR3 coding sequence is TGTGCCAGCAGCCAAGGACAGATGAACACTGAAGCTTTCTTT. It is translated as CASSQGQMNTEAFF.

The chain links TRBV30 to TRBJ2-7; D may be TRBD1 (6 bases). The CDR3 extends over 15 amino acids. The V and J ends lost 6 bases and 6 bases respectively, with 24 bases between them. Germline V gene sequence: CDR1 GTSNPN, CDR2 SVGIG (reference sequence). DNA for the CDR3: TGTGCCTGCTCCATTCAGGTACAGGGAACCACCGAGCAGTACTTC. Translating it yields CACSIQVQGTTEQYF.

This clone appeared a few times. The gene calls are TRBV15 and TRBJ1-2, with D uncertain. Looked up from germline, CDR1 is LNHNV and CDR2 is YYDKDF (reference sequence). Trimming stripped 0 bases from V and 3 bases from J, with 8 bases between. This CDR3 contains 14 residues. CDR3 sequence: CATSRDMADYGYTF. The CDR3 nucleotides are TGTGCCACCAGCAGAGATATGGCGGACTATGGCTACACCTTC.

The chain is built from TRBV5-4 and TRBJ1-4; TRBD1 aligns across 7 bases. After removal of 3 bases from V and 8 bases from J, the junction contained 13 bases not matched to a gene. The CDR3 totals 16 residues. From germline, CDR1 is SGHNT and CDR2 YYREEE (reference sequence). CDR3 amino acids: CASSSEVGQRREKLFF. DNA for the CDR3: TGTGCCAGCAGCTCGGAGGTGGGACAGAGACGGGAAAAACTGTTTTTT. Full variable domain (outside the CDR3, taken from reference TRBV5-4 and TRBJ1-4): ETGVTQSPTHLIKTRGQQVTLRCSSQSGHNTVSWYQQALGQGPQFIFQYYREEENGRGNFPPRFSGLQFPNYSSELNVNALELDDSALYLCASSSEVGQRREKLFFGSGTQLSVL.

This chain links TRBV9 with TRBJ1-3, with D hard to call. V shed 2 bases and J shed 0 bases, with 6 bases lying between them. The CDR3 contains 14 residues. Looked up from germline, CDR1 is SGDLS and CDR2 is YYNGEE. CDR3 nucleotides: TGTGCCAGCAGCGTGGCCCCCTCTGGAAACACCATATATTTT. It codes for CASSVAPSGNTIYF.

The V call is TRBV3-1 (or the pseudogene TRBV3-2), the J call TRBJ2-7, with TRBD2 identical over 9 bases. V trimming: 0 bases; J trimming: 7 bases; junction bases outside the gene matches: 10. Per the germline V gene, CDR1 is LGHDT and CDR2 is YNNKEL (reference sequence). The length of the CDR3 is 16 residues. The CDR3 DNA sequence: TGTGCCAGCAGCCAAGATTGGGGTAGCGGGAGTAGAGAGCAGTACTTC. Residues: CASSQDWGSGSREQYF.

This sequence joins TRBV4-1 and TRBJ2-5; D is possibly TRBD2 (5 bases). Trimming stripped 6 bases from V and 5 bases from J, with 19 bases between. Germline V gene lookup returns CDR1 MGHRA and CDR2 YSYEKL. This CDR3 comprises 15 residues. Here the CDR3 DNA reads TGCGCCAGCAGTCTAGCCTCGGCCGGTTTCGAGACCCAGTACTTC. Its translation: CASSLASAGFETQYF.

This clone has just one count. J is TRBJ2-1 and V is TRBV2, with 8 positions matching TRBD2. This CDR3 comprises 13 residues. V was pared by 6 bases and J by 6 bases, with 4 bases of the junction left unmatched. CDR1 is SNHLY and CDR2 is FYNNEI in the germline V gene. The CDR3 coding sequence is TGTGCCAGCAGCGGGGGGGCGAGCAATGAGCAGTTCTTC. It encodes CASSGGASNEQFF.

This CDR3 is CASSLARGIEAFF. CDR3 nucleotide sequence: TGTGCCAGCAGCCTCGCACGAGGGATTGAAGCTTTCTTT. This sequence joins TRBV12-3 or TRBV12-4 and TRBJ1-1; D unresolved. Trimming shortened V by 6 bases and J by 7 bases, and 15 bases separated the two germline ends. This CDR3 is built from 13 residues.

The chain uses TRBV4-1 and TRBJ2-2; no clear D. The CDR3 totals 14 residues. Germline V gene data show CDR1 as MGHRA and CDR2 as YSYEKL. The germline V and J ends were trimmed by 0 bases and 2 bases, with 4 bases remaining between them. The CDR3 sequence: CASSQDSNTGELFF. DNA of the CDR3: TGCGCCAGCAGCCAAGATTCAAACACCGGGGAGCTGTTTTTT.

This chain connects TRBV3-1 (or the pseudogene TRBV3-2) to TRBJ1-3, with D possibly TRBD1 on 6 matching bases. The CDR3 is made up of 16 amino acids. Trimming removed 0 bases from V and 3 bases from J, with 12 bases in between. Germline-derived CDR1 and CDR2 are LGHDT and YNNKEL (reference sequence). CDR3: CASSQDQGLLGNTIYF. CDR3 coding DNA: TGTGCCAGCAGCCAAGATCAGGGGTTGCTTGGAAACACCATATATTTT.

The rearrangement uses TRBV19 and TRBJ2-2; D unclear. There are 14 residues in the CDR3. Germline V gene lookup returns CDR1 LNHDA and CDR2 SQIVND (reference sequence). Deletions cut 2 bases from V and 4 bases from J, with 8 bases between. The CDR3 DNA is TGTGCCAGTAGTATACTAGGTGGCACCGGGGAGCTGTTTTTT. Translating it yields CASSILGGTGELFF.

The chain combines TRBV7-6 with TRBJ2-1; possibly TRBD2 for D (5 bases). V shed 5 bases and J shed 4 bases, with 15 bases lying between them. Germline V lookup: CDR1 SGHVS, CDR2 FNYEAQ. This CDR3 is 15 amino acids long. The CDR3 DNA is TGTGCCAGCAGCCCTTTCGAGGGCCCTTACAATGAGCAGTTCTTC. Translation: CASSPFEGPYNEQFF.